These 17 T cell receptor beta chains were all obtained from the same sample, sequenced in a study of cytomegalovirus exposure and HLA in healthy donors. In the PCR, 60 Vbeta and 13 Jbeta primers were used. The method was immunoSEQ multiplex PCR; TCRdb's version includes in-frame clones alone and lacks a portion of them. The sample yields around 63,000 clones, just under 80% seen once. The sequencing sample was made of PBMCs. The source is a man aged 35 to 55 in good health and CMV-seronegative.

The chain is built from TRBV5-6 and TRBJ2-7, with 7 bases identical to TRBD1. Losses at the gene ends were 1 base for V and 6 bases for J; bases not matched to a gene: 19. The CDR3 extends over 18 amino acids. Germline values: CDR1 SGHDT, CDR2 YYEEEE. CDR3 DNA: TGTGCCAGCAGCTTGAGCCTCGAGGACAGGACGAAGGATCGCGAGCAGTACTTC. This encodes CASSLSLEDRTKDREQYF.

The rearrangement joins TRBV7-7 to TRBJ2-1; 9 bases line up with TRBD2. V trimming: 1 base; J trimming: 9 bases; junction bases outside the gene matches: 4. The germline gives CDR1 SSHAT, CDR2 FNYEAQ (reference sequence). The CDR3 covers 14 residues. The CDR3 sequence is CASSLDSSGSEQFF. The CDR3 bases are TGTGCCAGCAGCTTAGATAGTAGCGGGAGTGAGCAGTTCTTC. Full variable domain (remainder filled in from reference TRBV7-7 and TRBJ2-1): GAGVSQSPRYKVTKRGQDVTLRCDPISSHATLYWYQQALGQGPEFLTYFNYEAQPDKSGLPSDRFSAERPEGSISTLTIQRTEQRDSAMYRCASSLDSSGSEQFFGPGTRLTVL.

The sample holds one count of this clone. Written as DNA, the CDR3 is TGTGCCAGCACCGACTGGATAGGGGGGGCTGGTCAGCCCCAGCATTTT. It yields the protein CASTDWIGGAGQPQHF. The chain has TRBV28 and TRBJ1-5; tentatively, D is TRBD1 (6 bases). Trimming shortened V by 7 bases and J by 6 bases, and 22 bases separated the two germline ends. Germline values: CDR1 MDHEN, CDR2 SYDVKM. The CDR3 sequence is 16 residues long.

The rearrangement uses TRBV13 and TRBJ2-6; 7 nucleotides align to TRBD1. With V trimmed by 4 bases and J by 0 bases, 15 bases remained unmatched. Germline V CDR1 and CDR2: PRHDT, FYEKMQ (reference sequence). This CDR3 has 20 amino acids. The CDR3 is CASSSQTGAIINSGANVLTF. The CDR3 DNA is TGTGCCAGCAGCTCCCAAACAGGGGCAATAATTAACTCTGGGGCCAACGTCCTGACTTTC.

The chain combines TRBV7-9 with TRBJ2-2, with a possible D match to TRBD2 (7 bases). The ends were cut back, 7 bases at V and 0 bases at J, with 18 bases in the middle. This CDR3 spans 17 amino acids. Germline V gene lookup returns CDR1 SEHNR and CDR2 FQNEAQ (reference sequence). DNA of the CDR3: TGTGCCAGCACCCCTAAGGGGGGGCGTACGAACACCGGGGAGCTGTTTTTT. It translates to CASTPKGGRTNTGELFF.

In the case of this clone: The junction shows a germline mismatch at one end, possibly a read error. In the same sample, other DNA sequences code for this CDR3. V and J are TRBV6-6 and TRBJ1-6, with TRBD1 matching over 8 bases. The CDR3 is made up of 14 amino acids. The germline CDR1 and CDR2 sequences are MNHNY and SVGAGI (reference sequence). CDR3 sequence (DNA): TGCGCCAGCAGACTTCCAGGGGGCGGGTCACCCCTCCACTTT. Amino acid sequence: CASRLPGGGSPLHF.

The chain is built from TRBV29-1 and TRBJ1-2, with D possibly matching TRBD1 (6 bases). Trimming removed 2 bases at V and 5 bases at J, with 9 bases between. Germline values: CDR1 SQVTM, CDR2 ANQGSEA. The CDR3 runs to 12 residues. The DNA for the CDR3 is TGCAGCGTTGAATTAACAGGGTATGGCTACACCTTC. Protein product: CSVELTGYGYTF. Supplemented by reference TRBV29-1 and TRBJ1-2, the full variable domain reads SAVISQKPSRDICQRGTSLTIQCQVDSQVTMMFWYRQQPGQSLTLIATANQGSEATYESGFVIDKFPISRPNLTFSTLTVSNMSPEDSSIYLCSVELTGYGYTFGSGTRLTVV.

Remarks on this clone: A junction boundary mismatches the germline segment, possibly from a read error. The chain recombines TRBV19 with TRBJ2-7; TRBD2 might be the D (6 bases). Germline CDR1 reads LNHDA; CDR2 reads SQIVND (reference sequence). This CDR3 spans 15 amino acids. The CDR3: CASKLEGLGSNEQYF. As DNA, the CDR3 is TGTGCCAGTAAACTGGAGGGGTTGGGCTCCAACGAGCAGTACTTC.

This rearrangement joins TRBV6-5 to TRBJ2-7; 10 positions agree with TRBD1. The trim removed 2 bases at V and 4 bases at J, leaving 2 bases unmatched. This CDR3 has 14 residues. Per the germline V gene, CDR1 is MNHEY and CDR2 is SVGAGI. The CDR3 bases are TGTGCCAGCAGTTACCGGGACAGGGGTTACGAGCAGTACTTC. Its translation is CASSYRDRGYEQYF.

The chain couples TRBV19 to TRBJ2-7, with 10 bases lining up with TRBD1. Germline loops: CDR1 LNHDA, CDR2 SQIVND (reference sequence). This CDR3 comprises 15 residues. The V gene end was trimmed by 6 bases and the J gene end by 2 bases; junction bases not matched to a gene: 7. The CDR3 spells CASSDRGPGPYEQYF. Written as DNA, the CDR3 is TGTGCCAGTAGCGACAGGGGGCCGGGTCCCTACGAGCAGTACTTC.

The CDR3 region has the DNA TGTGCCAGCAGCGGGGGGGCAGATACGCAGTATTTT. Translated: CASSGGADTQYF. The chain has TRBV9 and TRBJ2-3; D is possibly TRBD2 (6 bases). Trimming removed 3 bases from V and 4 bases from J, with 6 bases in between. Germline values: CDR1 SGDLS, CDR2 YYNGEE. The CDR3 runs 12 residues.

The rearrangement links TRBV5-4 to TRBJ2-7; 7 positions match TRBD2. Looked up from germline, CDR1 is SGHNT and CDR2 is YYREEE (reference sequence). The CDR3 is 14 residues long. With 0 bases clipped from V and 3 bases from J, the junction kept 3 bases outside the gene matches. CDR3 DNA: TGTGCCAGCAGCTTGGGCGGGAGATACTACGAGCAGTACTTC. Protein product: CASSLGGRYYEQYF. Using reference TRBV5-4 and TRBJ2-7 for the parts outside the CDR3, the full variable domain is ETGVTQSPTHLIKTRGQQVTLRCSSQSGHNTVSWYQQALGQGPQFIFQYYREEENGRGNFPPRFSGLQFPNYSSELNVNALELDDSALYLCASSLGGRYYEQYFGPGTRLTVT.

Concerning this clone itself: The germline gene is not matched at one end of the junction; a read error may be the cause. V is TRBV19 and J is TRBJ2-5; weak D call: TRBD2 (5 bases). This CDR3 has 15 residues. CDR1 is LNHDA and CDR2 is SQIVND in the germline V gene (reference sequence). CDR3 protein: CASGIDRAREETQYF. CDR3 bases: TGTGCCAGTGGTATAGATCGGGCGCGGGAAGAGACCCAGTACTTC.

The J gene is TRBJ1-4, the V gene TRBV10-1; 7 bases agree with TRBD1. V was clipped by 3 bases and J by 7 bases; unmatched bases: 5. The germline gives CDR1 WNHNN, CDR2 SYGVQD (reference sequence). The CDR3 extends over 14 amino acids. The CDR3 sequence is CASSEGGAGEKLFF. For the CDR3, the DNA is TGCGCCAGCAGTGAAGGGGGCGCGGGTGAAAAACTGTTTTTT.

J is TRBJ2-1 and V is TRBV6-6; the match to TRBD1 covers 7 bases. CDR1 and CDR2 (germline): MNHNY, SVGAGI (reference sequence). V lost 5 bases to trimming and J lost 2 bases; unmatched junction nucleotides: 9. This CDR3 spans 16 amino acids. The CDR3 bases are TGTGCCAGCAGTCAGACAGGGACCCTGACCTACAATGAGCAGTTCTTC. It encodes CASSQTGTLTYNEQFF.

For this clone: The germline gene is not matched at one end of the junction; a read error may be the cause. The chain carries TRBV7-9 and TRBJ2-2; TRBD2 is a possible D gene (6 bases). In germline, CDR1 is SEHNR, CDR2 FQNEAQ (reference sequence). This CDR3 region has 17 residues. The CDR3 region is CSSLLDPGGFGTGELFF. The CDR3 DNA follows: TGTTCCAGCCTACTTGACCCTGGGGGGTTCGGGACCGGGGAGCTGTTTTTT. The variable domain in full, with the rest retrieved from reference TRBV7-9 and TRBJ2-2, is DTGVSQNPRHKITKRGQNVTFRCDPISEHNRLYWYRQTLGQGPEFLTYFQNEAQLEKSRLLSDRFSAERPKGSFSTLEIQRTEQGDSAMYLCSSLLDPGGFGTGELFFGEGSRLTVL.

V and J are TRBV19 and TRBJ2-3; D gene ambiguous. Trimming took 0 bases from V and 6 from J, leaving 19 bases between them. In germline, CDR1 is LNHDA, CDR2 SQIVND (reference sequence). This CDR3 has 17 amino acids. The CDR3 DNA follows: TGTGCCAGTAGTATAGATCCCCAGGTCCTCTTTGTGGATACGCAGTATTTT. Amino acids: CASSIDPQVLFVDTQYF. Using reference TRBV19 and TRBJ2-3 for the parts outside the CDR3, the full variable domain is DGGITQSPKYLFRKEGQNVTLSCEQNLNHDAMYWYRQDPGQGLRLIYYSQIVNDFQKGDIAEGYSVSREKKESFPLTVTSAQKNPTAFYLCASSIDPQVLFVDTQYFGPGTRLTVL.